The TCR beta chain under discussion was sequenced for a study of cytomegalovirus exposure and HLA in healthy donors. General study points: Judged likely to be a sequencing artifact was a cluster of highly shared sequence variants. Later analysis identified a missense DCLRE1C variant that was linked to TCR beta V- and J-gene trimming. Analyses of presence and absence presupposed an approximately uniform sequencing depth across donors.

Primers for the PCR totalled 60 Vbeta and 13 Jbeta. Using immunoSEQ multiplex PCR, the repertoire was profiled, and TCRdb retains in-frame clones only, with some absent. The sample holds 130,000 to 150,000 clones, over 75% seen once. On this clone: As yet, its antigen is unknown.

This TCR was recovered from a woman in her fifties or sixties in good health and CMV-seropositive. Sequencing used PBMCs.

CDR3 sequence: CAWSRLAGLMGEQYF. CDR3 coding DNA: TGTGCCTGGAGTCGCTTGGCGGGGCTTATGGGGGAGCAGTACTTC. V gene TRBV30 combines with J gene TRBJ2-7, with D possibly being TRBD2 (6 bases). V gave up 2 bases and J gave up 7 bases, with 21 bases separating them. The V gene's germline CDR1 is GTSNPN and CDR2 SVGIG (reference sequence). The CDR3 extends over 15 amino acids.